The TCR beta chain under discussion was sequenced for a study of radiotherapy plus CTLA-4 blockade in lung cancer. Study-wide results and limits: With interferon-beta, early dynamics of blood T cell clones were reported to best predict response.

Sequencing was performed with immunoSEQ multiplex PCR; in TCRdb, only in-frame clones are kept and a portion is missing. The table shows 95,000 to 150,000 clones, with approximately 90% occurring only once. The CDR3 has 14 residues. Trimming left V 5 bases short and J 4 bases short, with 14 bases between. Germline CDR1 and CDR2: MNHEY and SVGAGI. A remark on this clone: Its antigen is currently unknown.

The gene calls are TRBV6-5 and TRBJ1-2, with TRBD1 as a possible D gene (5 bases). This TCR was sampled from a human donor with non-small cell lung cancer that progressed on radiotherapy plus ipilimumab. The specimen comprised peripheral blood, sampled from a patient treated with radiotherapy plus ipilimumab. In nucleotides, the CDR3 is TGTGCCAGCAGTCCTGACAGCAACCCCTATGGCTACACCTTC. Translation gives CASSPDSNPYGYTF.